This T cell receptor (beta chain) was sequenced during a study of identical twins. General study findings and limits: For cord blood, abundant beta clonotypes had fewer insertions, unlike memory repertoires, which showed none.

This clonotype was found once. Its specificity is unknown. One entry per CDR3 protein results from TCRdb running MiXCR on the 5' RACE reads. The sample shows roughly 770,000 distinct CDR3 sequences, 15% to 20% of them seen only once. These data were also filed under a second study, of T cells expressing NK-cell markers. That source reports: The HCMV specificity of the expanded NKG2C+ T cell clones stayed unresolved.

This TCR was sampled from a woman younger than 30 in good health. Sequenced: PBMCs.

The CDR3 is CASSYSGHVNTGELFF. The CDR3 bases are TGTGCCAGCAGTTACTCGGGACACGTGAACACCGGGGAGCTGTTTTTT. The V gene is TRBV6-5, the J gene TRBJ2-2, with D possibly being TRBD1 (6 bases). V was clipped by 0 bases and J by 1 base, with 9 bases between them. The CDR3 runs 16 residues. Germline loops: CDR1 MNHEY, CDR2 SVGAGI.